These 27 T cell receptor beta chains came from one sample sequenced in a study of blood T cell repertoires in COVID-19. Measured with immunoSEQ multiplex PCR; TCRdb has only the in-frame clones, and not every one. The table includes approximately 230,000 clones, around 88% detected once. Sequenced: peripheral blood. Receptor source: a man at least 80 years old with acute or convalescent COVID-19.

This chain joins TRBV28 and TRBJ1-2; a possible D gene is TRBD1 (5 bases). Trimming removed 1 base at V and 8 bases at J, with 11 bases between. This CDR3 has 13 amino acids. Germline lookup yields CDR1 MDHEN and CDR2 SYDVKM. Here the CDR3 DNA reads TGTGCCAGCAGTTTATCGACAGAGAGGGGCTACACCTTC. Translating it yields CASSLSTERGYTF.

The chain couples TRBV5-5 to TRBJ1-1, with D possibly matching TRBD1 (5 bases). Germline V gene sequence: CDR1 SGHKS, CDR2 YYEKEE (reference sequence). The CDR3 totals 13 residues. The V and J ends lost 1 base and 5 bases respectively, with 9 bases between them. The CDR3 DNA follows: TGTGCCAGCAGCTTGTGGGGGGAAACTGAAGCTTTCTTT. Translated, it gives CASSLWGETEAFF.

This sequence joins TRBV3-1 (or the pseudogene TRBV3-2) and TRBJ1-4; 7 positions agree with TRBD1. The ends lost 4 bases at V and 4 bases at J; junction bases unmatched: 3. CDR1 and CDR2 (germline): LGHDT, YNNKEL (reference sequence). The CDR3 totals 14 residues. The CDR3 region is CASSPTGSNEKLFF. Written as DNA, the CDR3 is TGTGCCAGCAGCCCGACAGGGAGTAATGAAAAACTGTTTTTT.

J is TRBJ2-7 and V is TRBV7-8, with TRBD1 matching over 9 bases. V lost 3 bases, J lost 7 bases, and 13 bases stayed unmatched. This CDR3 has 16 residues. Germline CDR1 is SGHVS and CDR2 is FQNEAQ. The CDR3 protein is CASSFPRTGAGVEQYF. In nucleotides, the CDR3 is TGTGCCAGCAGCTTCCCCCGGACAGGGGCAGGCGTGGAGCAGTACTTC.

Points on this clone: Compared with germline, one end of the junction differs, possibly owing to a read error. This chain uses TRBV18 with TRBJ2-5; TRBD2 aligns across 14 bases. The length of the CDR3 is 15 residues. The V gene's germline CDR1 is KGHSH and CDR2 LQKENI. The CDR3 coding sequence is TGTGCCAGCTCACCACCGGGACTAGCGGGGGCCCTCCCCAACTTC. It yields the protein CASSPPGLAGALPNF.

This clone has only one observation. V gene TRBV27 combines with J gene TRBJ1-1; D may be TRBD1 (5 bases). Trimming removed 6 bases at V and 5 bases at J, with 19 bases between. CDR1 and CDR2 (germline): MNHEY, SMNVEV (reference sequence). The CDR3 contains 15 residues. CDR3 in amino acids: CASSLIDSAGTEAFF. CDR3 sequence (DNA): TGTGCCAGCAGCCTCATCGACTCGGCAGGGACTGAAGCTTTCTTT.

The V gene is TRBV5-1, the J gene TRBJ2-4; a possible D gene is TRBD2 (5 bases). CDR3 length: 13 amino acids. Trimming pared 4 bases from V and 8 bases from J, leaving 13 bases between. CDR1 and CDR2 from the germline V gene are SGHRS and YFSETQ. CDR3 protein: CASSIGSRDIQYF. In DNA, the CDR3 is TGCGCCAGCAGCATAGGGTCGAGGGACATTCAGTACTTC.

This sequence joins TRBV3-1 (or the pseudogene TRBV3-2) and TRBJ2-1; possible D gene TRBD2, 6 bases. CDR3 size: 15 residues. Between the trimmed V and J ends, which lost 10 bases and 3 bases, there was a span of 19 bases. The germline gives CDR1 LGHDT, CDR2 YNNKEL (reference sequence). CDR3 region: CATELAGSFYNEQFF. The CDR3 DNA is TGTGCCACCGAATTGGCGGGATCGTTCTACAATGAGCAGTTCTTC.

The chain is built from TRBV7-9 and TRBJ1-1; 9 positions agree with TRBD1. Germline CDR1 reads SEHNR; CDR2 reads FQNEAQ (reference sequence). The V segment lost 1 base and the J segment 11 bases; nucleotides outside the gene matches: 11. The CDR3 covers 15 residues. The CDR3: CASSLGGTGQLGAFF. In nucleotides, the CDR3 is TGTGCCAGCAGCTTAGGAGGGACAGGGCAACTGGGGGCTTTCTTT.

The DNA of the CDR3 is TGTGCCAGCTCACCGGACAGGGTCAATGAAAAACTGTTTTTT. Protein product: CASSPDRVNEKLFF. V and J are TRBV18 and TRBJ1-4; 8 bases match TRBD1. With V trimmed by 3 bases and J by 5 bases, 2 bases remained unmatched. Germline V gene sequence: CDR1 KGHSH, CDR2 LQKENI. The CDR3 spans 14 residues.

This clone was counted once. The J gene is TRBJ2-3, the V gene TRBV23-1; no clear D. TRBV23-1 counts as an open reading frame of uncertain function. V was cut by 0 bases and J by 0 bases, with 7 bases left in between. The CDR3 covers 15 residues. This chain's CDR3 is CASSQSRLSTDTQYF. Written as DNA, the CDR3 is TGCGCCAGCAGTCAATCCAGACTGAGCACAGATACGCAGTATTTT.

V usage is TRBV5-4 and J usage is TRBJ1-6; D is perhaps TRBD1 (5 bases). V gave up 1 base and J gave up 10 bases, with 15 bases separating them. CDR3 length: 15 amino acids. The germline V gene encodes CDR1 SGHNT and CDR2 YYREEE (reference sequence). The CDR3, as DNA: TGTGCCAGCAGCTTGTTTGGGGGGGTGGTCTCACCCCTCCACTTT. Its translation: CASSLFGGVVSPLHF.

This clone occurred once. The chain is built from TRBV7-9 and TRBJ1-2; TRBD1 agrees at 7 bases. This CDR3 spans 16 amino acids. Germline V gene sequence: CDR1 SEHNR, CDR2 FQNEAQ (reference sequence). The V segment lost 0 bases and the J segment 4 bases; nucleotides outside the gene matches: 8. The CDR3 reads CASSLAEDRAVYGYTF. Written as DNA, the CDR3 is TGTGCCAGCAGCTTAGCAGAAGACAGGGCCGTCTATGGCTACACCTTC. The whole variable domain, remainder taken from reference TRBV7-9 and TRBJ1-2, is DTGVSQNPRHKITKRGQNVTFRCDPISEHNRLYWYRQTLGQGPEFLTYFQNEAQLEKSRLLSDRFSAERPKGSFSTLEIQRTEQGDSAMYLCASSLAEDRAVYGYTFGSGTRLTVV.

The CDR3 nucleotides read TGCGCCAGCAGCTTGTCCCGGTCCGACTATGGCTACACCTTC. It yields the protein CASSLSRSDYGYTF. This chain uses TRBV5-1 with TRBJ1-2; D not certain. V lost 1 base and J lost 3, with 10 bases in between. The CDR3 consists of 14 residues. Germline V gene data show CDR1 as SGHRS and CDR2 as YFSETQ.

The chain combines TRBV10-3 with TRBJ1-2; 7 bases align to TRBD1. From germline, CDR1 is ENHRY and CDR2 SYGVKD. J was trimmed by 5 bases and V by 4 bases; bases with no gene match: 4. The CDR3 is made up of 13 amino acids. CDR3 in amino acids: CAISGQGSYGYTF. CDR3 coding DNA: TGTGCCATCAGTGGACAGGGATCATATGGCTACACCTTC.

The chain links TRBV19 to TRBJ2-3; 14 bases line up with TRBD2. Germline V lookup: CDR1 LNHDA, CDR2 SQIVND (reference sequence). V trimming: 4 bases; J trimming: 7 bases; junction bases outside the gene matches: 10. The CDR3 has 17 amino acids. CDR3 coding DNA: TGTGCCAGTAGTAGAGTGTCCGGGACTAGCGGGAGTTATACGCAGTATTTT. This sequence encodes CASSRVSGTSGSYTQYF.

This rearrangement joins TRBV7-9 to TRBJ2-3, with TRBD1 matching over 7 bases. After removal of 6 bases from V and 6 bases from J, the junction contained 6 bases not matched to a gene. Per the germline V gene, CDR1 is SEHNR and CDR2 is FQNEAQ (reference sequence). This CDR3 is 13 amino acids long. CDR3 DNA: TGTGCCAGCAGGAAAGACAGGGCCGATACGCAGTATTTT. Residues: CASRKDRADTQYF. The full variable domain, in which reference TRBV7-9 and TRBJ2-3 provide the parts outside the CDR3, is DTGVSQNPRHKITKRGQNVTFRCDPISEHNRLYWYRQTLGQGPEFLTYFQNEAQLEKSRLLSDRFSAERPKGSFSTLEIQRTEQGDSAMYLCASRKDRADTQYFGPGTRLTVL.

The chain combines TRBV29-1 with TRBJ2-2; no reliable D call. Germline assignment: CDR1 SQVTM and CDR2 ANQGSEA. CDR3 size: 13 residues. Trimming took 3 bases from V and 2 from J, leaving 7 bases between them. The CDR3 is CSVEYSNTGELFF. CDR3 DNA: TGCAGCGTTGAGTACAGTAACACCGGGGAGCTGTTTTTT.

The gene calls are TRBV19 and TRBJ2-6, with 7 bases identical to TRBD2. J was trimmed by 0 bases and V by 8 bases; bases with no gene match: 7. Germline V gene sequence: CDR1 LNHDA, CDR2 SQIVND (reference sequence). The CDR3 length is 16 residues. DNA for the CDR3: TGTGCCAGTGATTTTACGGGGGGCTCTGGGGCCAACGTCCTGACTTTC. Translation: CASDFTGGSGANVLTF.

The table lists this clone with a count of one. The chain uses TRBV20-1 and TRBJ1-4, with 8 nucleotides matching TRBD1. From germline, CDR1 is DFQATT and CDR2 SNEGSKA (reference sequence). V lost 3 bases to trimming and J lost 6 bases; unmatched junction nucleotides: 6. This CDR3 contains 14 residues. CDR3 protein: CSASRQGAHEKLFF. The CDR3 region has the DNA TGCAGTGCTAGTCGGCAGGGGGCCCATGAAAAACTGTTTTTT.

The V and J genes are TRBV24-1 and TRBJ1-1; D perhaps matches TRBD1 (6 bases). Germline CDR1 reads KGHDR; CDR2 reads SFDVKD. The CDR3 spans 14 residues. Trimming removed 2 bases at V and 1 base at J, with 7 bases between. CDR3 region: CATSDSTGNTEAFF. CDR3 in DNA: TGTGCCACCAGTGATTCGACAGGGAACACTGAAGCTTTCTTT.

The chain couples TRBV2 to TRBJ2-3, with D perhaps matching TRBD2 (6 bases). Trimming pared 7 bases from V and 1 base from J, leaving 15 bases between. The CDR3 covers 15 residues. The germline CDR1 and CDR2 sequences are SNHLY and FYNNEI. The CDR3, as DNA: TGTGCCAGCACTATAGCGGCCATTGGCACAGATACGCAGTATTTT. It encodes CASTIAAIGTDTQYF.

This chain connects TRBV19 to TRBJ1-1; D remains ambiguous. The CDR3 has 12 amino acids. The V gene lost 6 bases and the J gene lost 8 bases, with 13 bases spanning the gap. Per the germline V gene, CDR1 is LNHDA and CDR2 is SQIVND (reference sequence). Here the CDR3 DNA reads TGTGCCAGTAGCGTCACGGGTGAAGAAGCTTTCTTT. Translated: CASSVTGEEAFF. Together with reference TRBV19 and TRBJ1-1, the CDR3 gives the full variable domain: DGGITQSPKYLFRKEGQNVTLSCEQNLNHDAMYWYRQDPGQGLRLIYYSQIVNDFQKGDIAEGYSVSREKKESFPLTVTSAQKNPTAFYLCASSVTGEEAFFGQGTRLTVV.

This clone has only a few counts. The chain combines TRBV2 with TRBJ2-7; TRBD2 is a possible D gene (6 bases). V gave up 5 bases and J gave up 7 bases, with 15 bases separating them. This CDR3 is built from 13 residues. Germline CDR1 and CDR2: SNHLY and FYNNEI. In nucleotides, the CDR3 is TGTGCCAGCAGTAAGGGAGGAGGCCTAGAGCAGTACTTC. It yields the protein CASSKGGGLEQYF. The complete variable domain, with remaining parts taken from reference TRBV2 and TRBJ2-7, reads EPEVTQTPSHQVTQMGQEVILRCVPISNHLYFYWYRQILGQKVEFLVSFYNNEISEKSEIFDDQFSVERPDGSNFTLKIRSTKLEDSAMYFCASSKGGGLEQYFGPGTRLTVT.

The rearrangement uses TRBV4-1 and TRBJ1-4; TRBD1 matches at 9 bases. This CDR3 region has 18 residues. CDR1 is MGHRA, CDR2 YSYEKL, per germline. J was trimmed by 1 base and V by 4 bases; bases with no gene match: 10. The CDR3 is CASSPGGGQGLTNEKLFF. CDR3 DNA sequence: TGCGCCAGCAGCCCAGGGGGGGGACAGGGATTAACTAATGAAAAACTGTTTTTT.

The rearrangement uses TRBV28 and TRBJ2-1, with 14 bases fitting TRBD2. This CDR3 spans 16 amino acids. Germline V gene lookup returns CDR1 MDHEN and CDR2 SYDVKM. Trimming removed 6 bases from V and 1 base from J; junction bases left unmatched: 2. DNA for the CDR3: TGTGCCAGCAGCGGGACTAGCGGGAGTTCCTACAATGAGCAGTTCTTC. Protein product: CASSGTSGSSYNEQFF. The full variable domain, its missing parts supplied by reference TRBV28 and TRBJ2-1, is DVKVTQSSRYLVKRTGEKVFLECVQDMDHENMFWYRQDPGLGLRLIYFSYDVKMKEKGDIPEGYSVSREKKERFSLILESASTNQTSMYLCASSGTSGSSYNEQFFGPGTRLTVL.

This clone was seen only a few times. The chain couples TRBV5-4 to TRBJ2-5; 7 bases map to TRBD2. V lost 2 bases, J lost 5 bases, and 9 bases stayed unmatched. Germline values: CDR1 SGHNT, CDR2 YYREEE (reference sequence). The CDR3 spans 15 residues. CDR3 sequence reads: CASSFGGRGGETQYF. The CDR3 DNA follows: TGTGCCAGCAGCTTTGGCGGGAGAGGTGGGGAGACCCAGTACTTC.